These 15 T cell receptor beta chains came from one sample sequenced in a study of shared T cell receptors in the human thymus. Only in-frame clones appear in the TCRdb table, and some are missing; sequencing was by immunoSEQ multiplex PCR. This sample yields hundreds of thousands of clones, of which 80% to 90% are seen a single time; 0.0094% belongs to the top ten. The same data also contributed to another study, on human thymus T cells.

Input material: thymocytes. The receptors stem from a boy in the first two years of life with a congenital heart defect.

This clone was seen more than once but under ten times. The CDR3 protein is CASSRASGRTDTQYF. In DNA, the CDR3 is TGTGCCAGTAGTAGGGCTAGCGGACGCACAGATACGCAGTATTTT. The chain joins TRBV19 to TRBJ2-3; 7 bases agree with TRBD2. Germline V gives CDR1 LNHDA, CDR2 SQIVND (reference sequence). Unmatched junction bases numbered 5, after V lost 4 bases and J lost 1 base. The CDR3 covers 15 residues.

This clone has just a few counts. The chain is built from TRBV27 and TRBJ2-7, with a possible D match to TRBD2 (6 bases). Trimming pared 4 bases from V and 4 bases from J, leaving 14 bases between. The length of the CDR3 is 14 residues. Germline V gives CDR1 MNHEY, CDR2 SMNVEV (reference sequence). The CDR3 here is CASSCGTLPYEQYF. CDR3 bases: TGTGCCAGCAGTTGCGGGACTCTACCTTACGAGCAGTACTTC.

The chain joins TRBV5-1 to TRBJ1-1; D not resolved. Germline-derived CDR1 and CDR2 are SGHRS and YFSETQ. There are 15 residues in the CDR3. Trimming removed 0 bases from V and 0 bases from J, with 9 bases in between. CDR3 sequence: CASSLVQSMNTEAFF. The CDR3 region has the DNA TGCGCCAGCAGCTTGGTACAGAGCATGAACACTGAAGCTTTCTTT.

The chain is built from TRBV7-2 and TRBJ1-2; 7 nucleotides line up with TRBD1. After removal of 6 bases from V and 4 bases from J, the junction contained 11 bases not matched to a gene. The CDR3 loop spans 15 amino acids. Germline assignment: CDR1 SGHTA and CDR2 FQGNSA. The CDR3 loop is CASSPAHRGRYGYTF. The CDR3 DNA reads TGTGCCAGCAGTCCGGCACACAGGGGTCGCTATGGCTACACCTTC.

The CDR3 here is CASSLDQGAGGYTF. CDR3 nucleotide sequence: TGTGCCAGCAGCTTAGATCAGGGGGCCGGGGGCTACACCTTC. This rearrangement joins TRBV7-2 to TRBJ1-2; 8 bases fit TRBD1. The CDR3 totals 14 residues. The trim removed 1 base at V and 8 bases at J, leaving 6 bases unmatched. From germline, CDR1 is SGHTA and CDR2 FQGNSA.

The chain links TRBV7-9 to TRBJ2-7, with 13 bases lining up with TRBD2. The V segment lost 5 bases and the J segment 5 bases; nucleotides outside the gene matches: 3. The CDR3 has 14 amino acids. Looked up from germline, CDR1 is SEHNR and CDR2 is FQNEAQ (reference sequence). CDR3 DNA sequence: TGTGCCAGCAGCGAACTAGCGGGAGGGCACGAGCAGTACTTC. Residues: CASSELAGGHEQYF. Looking up the rest from reference TRBV7-9 and TRBJ2-7 gives the full variable domain: DTGVSQNPRHKITKRGQNVTFRCDPISEHNRLYWYRQTLGQGPEFLTYFQNEAQLEKSRLLSDRFSAERPKGSFSTLEIQRTEQGDSAMYLCASSELAGGHEQYFGPGTRLTVT.

The rearrangement uses TRBV10-2 and TRBJ2-1, with D maybe TRBD1 (6 bases). The germline V and J ends were trimmed by 5 bases and 6 bases, with 20 bases remaining between them. Germline V gives CDR1 WSHSY, CDR2 SAAADI. The CDR3 spans 16 residues. CDR3 sequence (DNA): TGCGCCAGCAGTCCCGACGGGACAAGAGGTAGCAATGAGCAGTTCTTC. It yields the protein CASSPDGTRGSNEQFF.

V is TRBV5-1 and J is TRBJ2-3, with 10 nucleotides matching TRBD2. Germline V gives CDR1 SGHRS, CDR2 YFSETQ. The CDR3 loop spans 19 amino acids. The trim removed 3 bases at V and 2 bases at J, leaving 15 bases unmatched. CDR3: CASSSNLYLAGVDTDTQYF. CDR3 nucleotides: TGCGCCAGCAGCTCGAACCTATACCTAGCGGGGGTTGACACAGATACGCAGTATTTT.

This sequence joins TRBV4-3 and TRBJ2-7; TRBD2 agrees at 8 bases. CDR3 length equals 17 residues. The germline V gene has CDR1 LGHNA and CDR2 YSLEER. The V segment lost 3 bases and the J segment 6 bases; nucleotides outside the gene matches: 16. The CDR3 coding sequence is TGCGCCAGCAGCCACGCCCCGGGAGGGGGTGGTACTAGCGAGCAGTACTTC. Translated, it gives CASSHAPGGGGTSEQYF.

CDR3 DNA: TGTGCCAGCAGCGTAGAGGACAGGGACCGATCACCCCTCCACTTT. This sequence encodes CASSVEDRDRSPLHF. V is TRBV9 and J is TRBJ1-6, with 8 bases lining up with TRBD1. CDR1 is SGDLS and CDR2 is YYNGEE in the germline V gene. Trimming at V came to 0 bases and at J to 10 bases, leaving 6 bases not matched to a gene. The CDR3 has 15 amino acids.

The chain joins TRBV6-5 to TRBJ1-1, with a possible D match to TRBD1 (5 bases). V was cut by 10 bases and J by 5 bases, with 23 bases left in between. This CDR3 region has 15 residues. CDR1 and CDR2 (germline): MNHEY, SVGAGI. CDR3 amino acids: CATIRGPPGRTEAFF. The CDR3 region has the DNA TGTGCCACCATAAGGGGTCCCCCGGGGAGGACTGAAGCTTTCTTT.

The V call is TRBV27, the J call TRBJ2-3; possibly TRBD2 for D (6 bases). CDR1 and CDR2 (germline): MNHEY, SMNVEV (reference sequence). The CDR3 extends over 13 amino acids. Trimming took off 5 bases at V and 0 bases at J, with 6 bases between the two ends. The CDR3 spells CASSGTSTDTQYF. Written as DNA, the CDR3 is TGTGCCAGCAGTGGGACTAGCACAGATACGCAGTATTTT.

V and J are TRBV1 and TRBJ2-1; the table's D call of TRBD2 was not tested on the DNA. TRBV1 is a documented pseudogene. This CDR3 has 16 residues. Here the CDR3 reads CTSRRDYTTGSGEQFF. The CDR3 DNA follows: TGCACCAGCAGACGGGACTATACGACGGGCAGTGGTGAGCAGTTCTTC.

This chain connects TRBV4-3 to TRBJ1-3; 7 bases fit TRBD1. The CDR3 contains 18 residues. The ends lost 0 bases at V and 8 bases at J; junction bases unmatched: 16. Germline lookup yields CDR1 LGHNA and CDR2 YSLEER. The CDR3 coding sequence is TGCGCCAGCAGCCAAGATCTACCCCCGACAGGGAAGAGGTACACCATATATTTT. This codes for CASSQDLPPTGKRYTIYF.

This chain connects TRBV4-1 to TRBJ2-2, with a weak D call TRBD1 (5 bases). The CDR3 sequence is 12 residues long. CDR1 and CDR2 from the germline V gene are MGHRA and YSYEKL. The V and J ends lost 3 bases and 6 bases respectively, with 5 bases between them. The CDR3 loop reads CASSQTAGELFF. In DNA form, the CDR3 reads TGCGCCAGCAGCCAGACAGCCGGGGAGCTGTTTTTT.